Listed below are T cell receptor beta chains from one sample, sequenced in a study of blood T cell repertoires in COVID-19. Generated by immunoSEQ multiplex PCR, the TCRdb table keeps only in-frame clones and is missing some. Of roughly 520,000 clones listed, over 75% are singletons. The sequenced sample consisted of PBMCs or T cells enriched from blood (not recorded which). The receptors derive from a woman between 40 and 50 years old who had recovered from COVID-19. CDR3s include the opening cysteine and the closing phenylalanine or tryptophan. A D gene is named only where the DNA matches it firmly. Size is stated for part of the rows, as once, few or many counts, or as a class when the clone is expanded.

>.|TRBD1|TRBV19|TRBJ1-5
TGTGCCAGTAGTATAGTAGCGGAGACAGGGTATGATCAGCCCCAGCATTTT
CASSIVAETGYDQPQHF
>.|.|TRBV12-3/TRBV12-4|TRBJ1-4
TGTGCCAGCAGCACCATGGGGGGGGAAAAACTGTTTTTT
CASSTMGGEKLFF
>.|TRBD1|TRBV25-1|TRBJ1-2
TGTGCCAGCAGCCGGGACAGAAAGATTGGCTACACCTTC
CASSRDRKIGYTF
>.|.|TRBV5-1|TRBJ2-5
TGCGCGTCGGCAGGGTCGCTTTCCGAGACCCAGTACTTC
CASAGSLSETQYF
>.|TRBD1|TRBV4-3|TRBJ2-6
TGCGCCAGCAGCCAGGCCGGGACAGTTCTGGAGGGGGCCAACGTCCTGACTTTC
CASSQAGTVLEGANVLTF
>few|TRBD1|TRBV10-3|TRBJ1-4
TGTGCCATCAGTGAACTCTGGGACAGCAAGAATGAAAAACTGTTTTTT
CAISELWDSKNEKLFF
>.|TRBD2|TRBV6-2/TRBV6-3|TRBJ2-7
TGTGCCAGCAGTTACAACCTTAGACTAGCGGGATCCTACGAGCAGTACTTC
CASSYNLRLAGSYEQYF
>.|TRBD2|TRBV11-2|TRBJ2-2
TGTGCCAGCAGCATATTTAGCGGGACGAACACCGGGGAGCTGTTTTTT
CASSIFSGTNTGELFF
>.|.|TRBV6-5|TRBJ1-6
TGTGCCAGCAGTTCGGTGACACAAAATAATTCACCCCTCCACTTT
CASSSVTQNNSPLHF
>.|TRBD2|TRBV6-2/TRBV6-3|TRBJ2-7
TGTGCCAGCAGCCAAACTAGCGGAGGAACCTACGAGCAGTACTTC
CASSQTSGGTYEQYF
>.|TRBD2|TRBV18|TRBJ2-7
TGTGCCAGCTCACATGGGGTTAGCGGGAACGACGAGCAGTACTTC
CASSHGVSGNDEQYF
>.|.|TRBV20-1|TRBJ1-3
TGCAGTGCTAGTGAAGGGGGAACTGGAAACACCATATATTTT
CSASEGGTGNTIYF
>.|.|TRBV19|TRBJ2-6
TGTGCCAGTAGTCCCCCCGGAGGCCCCAACGTCCTGACTTTC
CASSPPGGPNVLTF
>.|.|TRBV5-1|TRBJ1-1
TGCGCCAGCAGCTTCAGCGGGACAACTGAAGCTTTCTTT
CASSFSGTTEAFF
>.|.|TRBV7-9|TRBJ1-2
TGTGCCAGCAGCTTAAGCCAGGGGATCGGCTACACCTTC
CASSLSQGIGYTF
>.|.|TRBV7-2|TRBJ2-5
TGTGCCAGCAGCCCCCGTAGAACCCAAGAGACCCAGTACTTC
CASSPRRTQETQYF
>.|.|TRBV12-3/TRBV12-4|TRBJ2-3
TGTGCCAGCAGTTCCCAGGGGTCAGATACGCAGTATTTT
CASSSQGSDTQYF
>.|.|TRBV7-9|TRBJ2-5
TGTGCCAGCAGCCCCGGGGAGACCCAGTACTTC
CASSPGETQYF
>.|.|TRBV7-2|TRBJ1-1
TGTGCCAGCAGCTTATTGGGAGGGGTTAGGGCCACTGAAGCTTTCTTT
CASSLLGGVRATEAFF
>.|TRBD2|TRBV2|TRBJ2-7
TGTGCCAGCAGCGCGGGAGGGTCCTACGAGCAGTACTTC
CASSAGGSYEQYF
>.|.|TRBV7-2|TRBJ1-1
TGTGCCAGCAGCCCCGGACTTATTTTTGAAGCTTTCTTT
CASSPGLIFEAFF
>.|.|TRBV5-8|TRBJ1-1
TGTGCCAGCAGCTTCGGGGAGATTCATACCCAAGAAGCTTTCTTT
CASSFGEIHTQEAFF
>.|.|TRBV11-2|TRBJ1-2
TGTGCCAGCAGCGGGGGGACGGAACTTAACTATGGCTACACCTTC
CASSGGTELNYGYTF
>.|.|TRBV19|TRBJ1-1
TGTGCCAGTATGAGAGGGCTCTCGGGCACTGAAGCTTTCTTT
CASMRGLSGTEAFF
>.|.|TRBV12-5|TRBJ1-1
TGTGCTAGTGGTTTCGGCAGGGATCCTCAAGAAGCTTTCTTT
CASGFGRDPQEAFF
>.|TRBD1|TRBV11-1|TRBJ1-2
TGTGCCAGCAGCTTATCGACAGGGAGGCACTATGGCTACACCTTC
CASSLSTGRHYGYTF
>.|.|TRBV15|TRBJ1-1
TGTGCCACCAGCAGCCCTCCTGGGCAGAACACTGAAGCTTTCTTT
CATSSPPGQNTEAFF
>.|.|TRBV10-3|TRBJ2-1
TGTGCCATCAGTGGGGGGACAAACAATGAGCAGTTCTTC
CAISGGTNNEQFF
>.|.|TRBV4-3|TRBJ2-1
TGCGCCAGCAGCCAAGATCACAGACAATCCTACAATGAGCAGTTCTTC
CASSQDHRQSYNEQFF
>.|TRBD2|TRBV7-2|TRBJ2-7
TGTGCCAGCAGCTTCGGACTAGCGTTCGAGCAGTACTTC
CASSFGLAFEQYF
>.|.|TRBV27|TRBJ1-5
TGTGCCAGCAGATTTGGCGGGAGCAATCAGCCCCAGCATTTT
CASRFGGSNQPQHF
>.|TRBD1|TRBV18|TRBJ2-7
TGTGCCAGCTCACCCCCTACAGGGGTCTACGAGCAGTACTTC
CASSPPTGVYEQYF
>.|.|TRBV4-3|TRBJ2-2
TGCGCCAGCAGCCTACCCACTAAGGGGGAGTATAATAACGGGGAGCTGTTTTTT
CASSLPTKGEYNNGELFF
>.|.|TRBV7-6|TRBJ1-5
TGTGCCAGCAGCTCCGGGCCCGGGGGCAATCAGCCCCAGCATTTT
CASSSGPGGNQPQHF
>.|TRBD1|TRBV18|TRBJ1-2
TGTGCCAGCTCACGCAGTGGGACAGGGGTCCAAACCCCCCTTGGCTACACCTTC
CASSRSGTGVQTPLGYTF
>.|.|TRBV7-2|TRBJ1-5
TGTGCCAGCAGCCCCCTCGGGCAGGGCCCTAATCAGCCCCAGCATTTT
CASSPLGQGPNQPQHF
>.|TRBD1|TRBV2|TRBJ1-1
TGTGCCAGCAGTGATGGGACAGGGGGTTTCGAAGCTTTCTTT
CASSDGTGGFEAFF
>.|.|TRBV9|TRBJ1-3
TGTGCCAGCAGCGTAGCTCGGGTCGTCGCTGGAAACACCATATATTTT
CASSVARVVAGNTIYF
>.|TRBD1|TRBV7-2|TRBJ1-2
TGTGCCAGCAGCTTCGACAGGGGGCATGGCTACACCTTC
CASSFDRGHGYTF
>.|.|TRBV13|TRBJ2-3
TGTGCCAGCAGCCAAGTTAAGAGGGCCAGCACAGATACGCAGTATTTT
CASSQVKRASTDTQYF
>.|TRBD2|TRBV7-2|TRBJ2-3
TGTGCCAGCAGCTTAGTTAGCGGGAGCACAGATACGCAGTATTTT
CASSLVSGSTDTQYF
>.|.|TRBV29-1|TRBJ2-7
TGCAGCGTTGAAGATCGCAGTACCTACGAGCAGTACTTC
CSVEDRSTYEQYF
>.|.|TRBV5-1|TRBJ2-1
TGCGCCACCAGAACAGATATAGGGGAAGTCAATGAGCAGTTCTTC
CATRTDIGEVNEQFF